The entry below gives a single TCR beta chain sequence along with its context. The target antigen is unknown. The source of the sample is a study of cytomegalovirus exposure and HLA in healthy donors. This CDR3 region has 14 residues. CDR1 and CDR2 (germline): MDHEN, SYDVKM. With 5 bases removed from V and 4 bases from J, the gap between germline ends came to 14 bases. 13 Jbeta primers and 60 Vbeta primers were used for the PCR. The method was immunoSEQ multiplex PCR; TCRdb's version includes in-frame clones alone and lacks a portion of them. Among fewer than 80,000 clones, about three quarters were seen once, and the ten largest hold around 27%. Study-level points and caveats: According to reports, the classifier identified cytomegalovirus status with high specificity and sensitivity.

This receptor was obtained from a man aged 45-65 years in good health and CMV-seropositive. Sequences were obtained from PBMCs. V usage is TRBV28 and J usage is TRBJ1-2, with D perhaps matching TRBD1 (5 bases). The CDR3 sequence is CASSLRQSTYGYTF. As DNA, the CDR3 is TGTGCCAGCAGTCTTCGACAGAGTACCTATGGCTACACCTTC.